This T cell receptor beta chain was observed in a study of blood T cell repertoires in COVID-19. Overall study context: PBMCs, B-cell-depleted T cells, or T cells provided the cDNA or gDNA that made up the material.

V was cut by 8 bases and J by 4 bases, with 14 bases left in between. The CDR3 runs to 13 residues. The germline gives CDR1 MNHEY, CDR2 SVGAGI. Methods used by the authors: From reference gene primer amplification, estimates of nucleated cell counts were derived. TCRdb's copy holds only in-frame clones and misses some; the assay was immunoSEQ multiplex PCR. V, J and clone size were drawn from that table, and D and trimming were deduced from the DNA. The repertoire has about 220,000 clones, about nine tenths of them found once; the top ten carry 3% to 4.5%. Participants were placed into cohorts based on the clinical history they reported.

This TCR was recovered from a woman between 40 and 55 years old with acute COVID-19. V and J are TRBV6-5 and TRBJ1-2; D perhaps matches TRBD1 (5 bases). What was sequenced was PBMCs or T cells enriched from blood (not recorded which). CDR3: CASRWADSYGYTF. For the CDR3, the DNA is TGTGCCAGCCGTTGGGCAGACAGCTATGGCTACACCTTC.